This T cell receptor (beta chain) comes out of a study of cytomegalovirus exposure and HLA in healthy donors. Overall study: Early on, a data release was issued that held about 85 million unique TCRs from HLA-typed donors.

Notes on the study in general: Within an earlier analysis, most TCR beta V segments proved productive either about 87% or about 30% of the time. Further analysis was carried out later, and it showed several of the most significant clusters appearing linked to common viral pathogens.

PCR used 60 Vbeta primers and 13 Jbeta primers. The protocol was immunoSEQ multiplex PCR, while the TCRdb copy is restricted to in-frame clones and leaves out a portion. The sample has under 45,000 clones, roughly 80% seen once. The V end was cut by 9 bases, the J end by 3 bases, with 20 bases between. CDR1 and CDR2 from the germline V gene are ENHRY and SYGVKD. This CDR3 is built from 15 residues. About this clone: What it binds is not known.

The sequence came from a male donor in good health and CMV-seronegative. The chain is built from TRBV10-3 and TRBJ1-2; no clear D. The sequencing input was PBMCs. The CDR3 coding sequence is TGTGCCATTGGGGAGGCGGGCGGCCTGGACTATGGCTACACCTTC. Translated: CAIGEAGGLDYGYTF.